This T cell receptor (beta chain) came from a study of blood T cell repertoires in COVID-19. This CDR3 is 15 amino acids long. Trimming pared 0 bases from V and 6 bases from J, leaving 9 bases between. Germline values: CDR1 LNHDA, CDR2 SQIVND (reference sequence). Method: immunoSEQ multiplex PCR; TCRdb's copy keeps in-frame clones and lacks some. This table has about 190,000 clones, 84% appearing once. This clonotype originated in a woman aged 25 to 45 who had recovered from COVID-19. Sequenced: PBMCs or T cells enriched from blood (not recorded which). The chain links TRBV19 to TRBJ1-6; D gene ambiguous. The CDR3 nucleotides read TGTGCCAGTAGTATAGACGGGGTCGGTAATTCACCCCTCCACTTT. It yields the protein CASSIDGVGNSPLHF.